These 19 T cell receptor beta chains share one sample of origin, sequenced in a study of CXCR3-negative and CXCR3-positive naive CD8 T cells. The authors prepared UMI-labeled TRB cDNA libraries by 5' RACE. Reanalyzing the 5' RACE reads, TCRdb keeps one entry per CDR3 protein, without DNA. Its table lists fewer than 95,000 distinct CDR3 sequences. The sequenced material came from naive CXCR3- CD8+ T cells from blood. This sample's subset: CD45RO-CCR7+CD27+CD95- naive CD8+ T cells lacking CXCR3 (TNR3-). Every receptor here comes from a human donor in good health. Some clones in this sample may be carry-over from other donors' samples.

CDR3 loop: CASSYGTGASTVKREQFF. The chain is built from TRBV6-5 and TRBJ2-1; the D call of TRBD1 rests on TCRdb alone, since no DNA is present to check it. The CDR3 loop spans 18 amino acids. Germline V gene data show CDR1 as MNHEY and CDR2 as SVGAGI.

CDR3 region: CSALTGGRYEQYF. The chain carries TRBV29-1 and TRBJ2-7; TCRdb's D call of TRBD1 is untestable without DNA. The CDR3 has 13 residues. CDR1 is SQVTM, CDR2 ANQGSEA, per germline.

This CDR3 is CASSLTGVDEKLFF. This chain links TRBV5-1 with TRBJ1-4; absent DNA, TCRdb's TRBD1 call cannot be checked. This CDR3 region has 14 residues. CDR1 is SGHRS, CDR2 YFSETQ, per germline.

V gene TRBV15 combines with J gene TRBJ2-7. CDR1 is LNHNV, CDR2 YYDKDF, per germline (reference sequence). The CDR3 runs to 15 residues. CDR3 loop: CATSSRHSAVYEQYF. Variable domain in full (rest from reference TRBV15 and TRBJ2-7): DAMVIQNPRYQVTQFGKPVTLSCSQTLNHNVMYWYQQKSSQAPKLLFHYYDKDFNNEADTPDNFQSRRPNTSFCFLDIRSPGLGDTAMYLCATSSRHSAVYEQYFGPGTRLTVT.

The genes are TRBV7-9 and TRBJ1-4; TCRdb's D call, TRBD1, is unchecked because there is no DNA. Germline assignment: CDR1 SEHNR and CDR2 FQNEAQ (reference sequence). The CDR3 sequence is 12 residues long. CDR3: CASSASGQDLFF.

The chain joins TRBV7-9 to TRBJ2-3; as DNA is missing, the TRBD1 call by TCRdb cannot be tested. The V gene's germline CDR1 is SEHNR and CDR2 FQNEAQ (reference sequence). The CDR3 is 16 residues long. The CDR3 here is CASSSREEPITDTQYF.

The chain joins TRBV7-9 to TRBJ2-7. The CDR3 covers 13 residues. CDR1 is SEHNR, CDR2 FQNEAQ, per germline (reference sequence). The CDR3: CASIPRDTYEQYF. Full variable domain (missing parts from reference TRBV7-9 and TRBJ2-7): DTGVSQNPRHKITKRGQNVTFRCDPISEHNRLYWYRQTLGQGPEFLTYFQNEAQLEKSRLLSDRFSAERPKGSFSTLEIQRTEQGDSAMYLCASIPRDTYEQYFGPGTRLTVT.

V usage is TRBV4-1 and J usage is TRBJ2-2; the TCRdb call, TRBD1, lacks DNA for checking. The CDR3 totals 16 residues. The germline V gene encodes CDR1 MGHRA and CDR2 YSYEKL. The CDR3: CASSQWQGRDTGELFF.

The chain is built from TRBV7-9 and TRBJ2-3. CDR3 length equals 16 residues. The V gene's germline CDR1 is SEHNR and CDR2 FQNEAQ (reference sequence). The CDR3 region is CASSASRTVDTDTQYF.

The chain carries TRBV7-6 and TRBJ2-5. Germline CDR1 reads SGHVS; CDR2 reads FNYEAQ. CDR3 length: 13 amino acids. Here the CDR3 reads CASSPTDEETQYF.

The chain employs TRBV29-1 and TRBJ1-1; without DNA, the TCRdb call of TRBD1 cannot be checked. Germline CDR1 SQVTM, CDR2 ANQGSEA. The CDR3 is 15 residues long. CDR3 region: CSVFAATGTGTEAFF. Looking up the rest from reference TRBV29-1 and TRBJ1-1 gives the full variable domain: SAVISQKPSRDICQRGTSLTIQCQVDSQVTMMFWYRQQPGQSLTLIATANQGSEATYESGFVIDKFPISRPNLTFSTLTVSNMSPEDSSIYLCSVFAATGTGTEAFFGQGTRLTVV.

The rearrangement uses TRBV7-2 and TRBJ2-3; TCRdb gives TRBD2 as the D gene, but with no DNA this cannot be confirmed. Germline CDR1 SGHTA, CDR2 FQGNSA. The CDR3 has 18 residues. The CDR3 loop reads CASSSYLAERPSTDTQYF.

This chain connects TRBV28 to TRBJ2-7; absent DNA, TCRdb's TRBD1 call cannot be checked. CDR1 is MDHEN and CDR2 is SYDVKM in the germline V gene. The CDR3 has 13 amino acids. Here the CDR3 reads CASSYGQYYEQYF.

The J gene is TRBJ2-7, the V gene TRBV7-9. Germline CDR1 SEHNR, CDR2 FQNEAQ (reference sequence). This CDR3 has 12 residues. The CDR3 region is CASSSGTVEQYF.

The chain uses TRBV7-9 and TRBJ1-2; TCRdb indicates TRBD1, and absent DNA this call remains unverified. The germline gives CDR1 SEHNR, CDR2 FQNEAQ (reference sequence). The length of the CDR3 is 13 residues. The CDR3 loop reads CASSPGAGSRETF. Full variable domain (rest looked up from reference TRBV7-9 and TRBJ1-2): DTGVSQNPRHKITKRGQNVTFRCDPISEHNRLYWYRQTLGQGPEFLTYFQNEAQLEKSRLLSDRFSAERPKGSFSTLEIQRTEQGDSAMYLCASSPGAGSRETFGSGTRLTVV.

The chain carries TRBV29-1 and TRBJ2-1; TCRdb's assignment of TRBD1 cannot be checked, as there is no DNA. The CDR3 is 12 residues long. CDR1 and CDR2 (germline): SQVTM, ANQGSEA. CDR3 sequence: CSADGQNNEQFF.

The rearrangement links TRBV30 to TRBJ2-1; TCRdb reports TRBD2, a call that lacks DNA to check it against. This CDR3 comprises 13 residues. CDR1 and CDR2 from the germline V gene are GTSNPN and SVGIG (reference sequence). The CDR3 reads CAWKIAGDNEQFF.

V is TRBV21-1 and J is TRBJ2-4. TRBV21-1 is a pseudogene segment. The CDR3 runs to 16 residues. CDR3 amino acids: CASSPLRGYAKNIQYF.

CDR3 amino acids: CASSQDRRTGKTTEAFF. The genes are TRBV4-3 and TRBJ1-1; TCRdb designates TRBD1, a call that cannot be tested without DNA. The CDR3 loop spans 17 amino acids. Germline CDR1 reads LGHNA; CDR2 reads YSLEER.